These 27 T cell receptor beta chains originate from one sample sequenced in a study of blood T cells in healthy people across ages. With a J-beta primer mix and a sample-barcoded 5' primer, a second PCR ran roughly 6 to 11 cycles. A single record per CDR3 protein comes from TCRdb applying MiXCR to the 5' RACE reads. The sample lists about 1.6 million distinct CDR3 sequences; approximately 32% were seen once. The specimen sequenced was blood. These receptors were obtained from a woman aged 25-40 years in good health.

Concerning this clonotype: A clone one base away is much larger, so this may be a read error. The rearrangement links TRBV20-1 to TRBJ2-5, with a weak D call TRBD1 (5 bases). The germline V gene has CDR1 DFQATT and CDR2 SNEGSKA (reference sequence). This CDR3 region has 13 residues. Trimming removed 0 bases from V and 5 bases from J, with 10 bases in between. The CDR3 protein is CSARDGAGETQYF. The DNA of the CDR3 is TGCAGTGCTAGAGATGGTGCAGGGGAGACCCAGTACTTC.

The V call is TRBV7-3, the J call TRBJ2-7; the match to TRBD1 covers 9 bases. This CDR3 has 15 amino acids. Germline CDR1 and CDR2: SGHTA and FQGTGA. J was trimmed by 7 bases and V by 0 bases; bases with no gene match: 7. This CDR3 reads CASSLTTGGIGEQYF. The CDR3 DNA reads TGTGCCAGCAGCTTAACAACAGGGGGCATAGGGGAGCAGTACTTC.

This rearrangement joins TRBV4-1 to TRBJ1-1, with D unclear. This CDR3 has 15 residues. The germline V gene has CDR1 MGHRA and CDR2 YSYEKL. Between the trimmed V and J ends, which lost 1 base and 2 bases, there was a span of 11 bases. CDR3: CASSQAPEGNTEAFF. The CDR3 region has the DNA TGCGCCAGCAGCCAAGCTCCCGAAGGTAACACTGAAGCTTTCTTT.

This clonotype has a handful of counts. V gene TRBV19 combines with J gene TRBJ1-1; 9 bases are shared with TRBD1. The CDR3 is made up of 15 amino acids. CDR1 is LNHDA and CDR2 is SQIVND in the germline V gene (reference sequence). With 5 bases clipped from V and 5 bases from J, the junction kept 9 bases outside the gene matches. DNA of the CDR3: TGTGCCAGTAGTCCCACGGACAGGGGCTGGACTGAAGCTTTCTTT. Translation gives CASSPTDRGWTEAFF.

The chain carries TRBV19 and TRBJ2-1; 12 nucleotides align to TRBD1. After removal of 6 bases from V and 6 bases from J, the junction contained 6 bases not matched to a gene. The CDR3 consists of 15 residues. Germline lookup yields CDR1 LNHDA and CDR2 SQIVND (reference sequence). CDR3: CASRGDRGRVNEQFF. CDR3 sequence (DNA): TGTGCCAGTAGAGGGGACAGGGGGCGCGTCAATGAGCAGTTCTTC.

The gene calls are TRBV15 and TRBJ2-7; the match to TRBD1 covers 7 bases. In germline, CDR1 is LNHNV, CDR2 YYDKDF (reference sequence). The CDR3 has 14 residues. V lost 8 bases and J lost 3; bases outside the gene matches: 10. The CDR3 sequence: CATRPEGAGYEQYF. For the CDR3, the DNA is TGTGCCACCCGTCCTGAGGGGGCGGGCTACGAGCAGTACTTC.

Concerning this clonotype: With a much larger clone just one base away, this may be a read error. The chain couples TRBV7-6 to TRBJ2-3; TRBD2 is a possible D gene (6 bases). Germline CDR1 is SGHVS and CDR2 is FNYEAQ. V dropped 10 bases and J dropped 5 bases, with 22 bases sitting between them. The CDR3 runs 15 residues. CDR3 residues: CANRPGGVAGDTQYF. The CDR3 DNA follows: TGTGCCAACCGCCCAGGAGGGGTCGCGGGAGATACGCAGTATTTT. Full variable domain (outside the CDR3, taken from reference TRBV7-6 and TRBJ2-3): GAGVSQSPRYKVTKRGQDVALRCDPISGHVSLYWYRQALGQGPEFLTYFNYEAQQDKSGLPNDRFSAERPEGSISTLTIQRTEQRDSAMYRCANRPGGVAGDTQYFGPGTRLTVL.

Only a few counts were recorded for this clonotype. The CDR3 sequence is CASSPVGRGRNGYTF. The CDR3 region has the DNA TGTGCCAGCAGCCCCGTGGGGCGGGGGAGGAATGGCTACACCTTC. The rearrangement joins TRBV9 to TRBJ1-2, with D tentatively TRBD1 (5 bases). The CDR3 is 15 residues long. V lost 4 bases to trimming and J lost 6 bases, with 19 bases between them. In germline, CDR1 is SGDLS, CDR2 YYNGEE.

V gene TRBV19 combines with J gene TRBJ2-6; 7 positions agree with TRBD1. Trimming cost V 2 bases and J 0 bases; bases outside gene matches: 4. The germline V gene encodes CDR1 LNHDA and CDR2 SQIVND (reference sequence). The CDR3 is made up of 17 amino acids. The CDR3 sequence is CASSIRGQSSGANVLTF. The CDR3 DNA sequence: TGTGCCAGTAGTATAAGGGGACAGAGCTCTGGGGCCAACGTCCTGACTTTC.

This clonotype has only a few counts. The rearrangement uses TRBV20-1 and TRBJ2-7; D tentatively fits TRBD1 or TRBD2 (8 bases each). V was trimmed by 1 base and J by 2 bases, leaving 15 bases between them. Germline CDR1 reads DFQATT; CDR2 reads SNEGSKA (reference sequence). The CDR3 is 15 amino acids. The CDR3: CSARAGGTGTYEQYF. The CDR3 DNA reads as TGCAGTGCTAGAGCGGGAGGGACAGGAACCTACGAGCAGTACTTC.

The chain couples TRBV7-9 to TRBJ2-6, with TRBD2 identical over 10 bases. Germline V gives CDR1 SEHNR, CDR2 FQNEAQ (reference sequence). Trimming removed 8 bases from V and 4 bases from J; junction bases left unmatched: 8. The CDR3 spans 16 residues. CDR3 sequence reads: CASGASGRGGANVLTF. The CDR3 DNA sequence: TGTGCCAGCGGGGCTAGCGGGAGAGGGGGGGCCAACGTCCTGACTTTC.

This clonotype was seen a few times. V gene TRBV5-1 combines with J gene TRBJ2-1; D not resolved. V shed 4 bases and J shed 9 bases, with 14 bases lying between them. Germline values: CDR1 SGHRS, CDR2 YFSETQ. The CDR3 loop spans 13 amino acids. The CDR3 region has the DNA TGCGCCAGCAGCCCGAGCTCCGGAAGTGAGCAGTTCTTC. Its translation: CASSPSSGSEQFF.

This clonotype occurred many times. V and J are TRBV29-1 and TRBJ2-4; 11 bases line up with TRBD1. V shed 6 bases and J 7 bases; nucleotides not matched to a gene: 2. The CDR3 is 12 residues long. The germline CDR1 and CDR2 sequences are SQVTM and ANQGSEA. CDR3 DNA sequence: TGCAGCGTAAGGACAGGGGGCAACATTCAGTACTTC. Translating it yields CSVRTGGNIQYF.

The chain joins TRBV20-1 to TRBJ2-7, with TRBD1 identical over 7 bases. Germline CDR1 and CDR2: DFQATT and SNEGSKA (reference sequence). This CDR3 contains 16 residues. V shed 3 bases, J shed 4 bases, and the junction held 15 bases outside the gene matches. CDR3 protein: CSARNRDSLFEYEQYF. The CDR3 DNA reads TGCAGTGCTAGGAACCGGGACAGCCTCTTTGAGTACGAGCAGTACTTC.

This clonotype has only a few counts. The V and J genes are TRBV4-2 and TRBJ2-3, with 7 bases aligning to TRBD2. With 0 bases clipped from V and 8 bases from J, the junction kept 11 bases outside the gene matches. Germline CDR1 and CDR2: LGHNA and YNFKEQ. This CDR3 has 16 residues. CDR3 bases: TGTGCCAGCAGCCAAGAGAGTTACGAGCGGGGAGCTACGCAGTATTTT. This encodes CASSQESYERGATQYF.

This clonotype was seen a handful of times. V and J are TRBV7-9 and TRBJ2-7, with D possibly matching TRBD1 (7 bases). With 6 bases removed from V and 5 bases from J, the gap between germline ends came to 20 bases. The CDR3 length is 15 residues. Looked up from germline, CDR1 is SEHNR and CDR2 is FQNEAQ (reference sequence). The CDR3 nucleotides read TGTGCCAGCAGTCCGGAGGAGGGGGCCCCCCACGAGCAGTACTTC. This sequence encodes CASSPEEGAPHEQYF.

This clonotype has more than one count but fewer than ten. This chain connects TRBV6-2 or TRBV6-3 to TRBJ2-5, with D maybe TRBD2 (7 bases). The V gene's germline CDR1 is MNHEY and CDR2 SVGEGT. This CDR3 is built from 16 residues. V lost 2 bases and J 3 bases, leaving 16 bases between the germline ends. The CDR3 here is CASSYGGAWVEETQYF. The CDR3 nucleotides read TGTGCCAGCAGTTACGGGGGGGCCTGGGTTGAAGAGACCCAGTACTTC.

This clonotype has ten or more counts. This sequence joins TRBV29-1 and TRBJ2-1; 7 bases are a match to TRBD2. This CDR3 has 15 amino acids. Germline values: CDR1 SQVTM, CDR2 ANQGSEA. Losses at the gene ends were 2 bases for V and 7 bases for J; bases not matched to a gene: 11. The CDR3 DNA follows: TGCAGCGTTGAAAGGGAGGGTCTCGTGGGAAATGAGCAGTTCTTC. It codes for CSVEREGLVGNEQFF.

The chain recombines TRBV28 with TRBJ2-1; 7 bases map to TRBD1. Per germline, CDR1 MDHEN and CDR2 SYDVKM. The ends lost 5 bases at V and 1 base at J; junction bases unmatched: 11. This CDR3 spans 17 amino acids. The CDR3 DNA reads as TGTGCCAGCAGTCCCTACCGGACAGGAGTGTCCTACAATGAGCAGTTCTTC. Protein sequence: CASSPYRTGVSYNEQFF. The full variable domain, completed using reference TRBV28 and TRBJ2-1, is DVKVTQSSRYLVKRTGEKVFLECVQDMDHENMFWYRQDPGLGLRLIYFSYDVKMKEKGDIPEGYSVSREKKERFSLILESASTNQTSMYLCASSPYRTGVSYNEQFFGPGTRLTVL.

This rearrangement joins TRBV20-1 to TRBJ2-1; D not certain. This CDR3 spans 11 amino acids. V was trimmed by 4 bases and J by 6 bases, leaving 7 bases between them. Germline assignment: CDR1 DFQATT and CDR2 SNEGSKA (reference sequence). The CDR3 here is CSANTANEQFF. The CDR3 coding sequence is TGCAGTGCTAACACCGCCAATGAGCAGTTCTTC.

The rearrangement uses TRBV7-8 and TRBJ1-5, with D unclear. The V gene's germline CDR1 is SGHVS and CDR2 FQNEAQ. The CDR3 totals 15 residues. V lost 5 bases and J lost 1, with 12 bases in between. CDR3 nucleotides: TGTGCCAGCAGCCAATTACACGGGAGCAATCAGCCCCAGCATTTT. It codes for CASSQLHGSNQPQHF.

The V gene is TRBV20-1, the J gene TRBJ1-2; the match to TRBD1 covers 11 bases. CDR3 length: 16 residues. Trimming at V came to 3 bases and at J to 3 bases, leaving 9 bases not matched to a gene. Germline CDR1 is DFQATT and CDR2 is SNEGSKA (reference sequence). The CDR3 region has the DNA TGCAGTGCTAGGATCGGGGTGGGACAGGGGGACTATGGCTACACCTTC. Its translation is CSARIGVGQGDYGYTF.

This clonotype has just a few counts. The genes are TRBV27 and TRBJ1-2; D may be TRBD1 (6 bases). V gave up 10 bases and J gave up 2 bases, with 20 bases separating them. CDR1 MNHEY and CDR2 SMNVEV come from the germline V gene (reference sequence). The CDR3 consists of 15 residues. The DNA of the CDR3 is TGTGCCACCCAGAAGACAGCAGGGGCCAACTATGGCTACACCTTC. Protein sequence: CATQKTAGANYGYTF.

This chain connects TRBV7-9 to TRBJ2-7, with 11 bases fitting TRBD2. The V gene's germline CDR1 is SEHNR and CDR2 FQNEAQ (reference sequence). The CDR3 contains 15 residues. The J segment lost 7 bases and the V segment lost 5 bases, leaving 10 bases of the junction unmatched. The CDR3 reads CASSDPGLAAREQYF. In nucleotides, the CDR3 is TGTGCCAGCAGCGATCCGGGACTAGCGGCGAGGGAGCAGTACTTC.

The rearrangement uses TRBV20-1 and TRBJ1-1; tentative D call: TRBD1 (6 bases). The germline gives CDR1 DFQATT, CDR2 SNEGSKA (reference sequence). There are 15 residues in the CDR3. The germline V and J ends were trimmed by 4 bases and 5 bases, with 20 bases remaining between them. The CDR3 loop reads CSATGRRGAPTEAFF. CDR3 sequence (DNA): TGCAGTGCTACCGGGAGAAGGGGGGCGCCGACTGAAGCTTTCTTT.

Points on this clonotype: Relative to the germline gene, one junction end is altered; a read error may explain this. The chain has TRBV7-6 and TRBJ2-3, with unresolved D. This CDR3 is 13 amino acids long. Germline CDR1 and CDR2: SGHVS and FNYEAQ. The CDR3 DNA reads as TGTGCCAGCAGCTTAGGTCAACGGCATACCCAGTATTTT. This sequence encodes CASSLGQRHTQYF.

This clonotype was recorded once. This chain links TRBV11-2 with TRBJ2-2; D remains unclear. Germline assignment: CDR1 SGHAT and CDR2 FQNNGV. The V and J ends lost 5 bases and 4 bases respectively, with 11 bases between them. The CDR3 has 14 residues. The CDR3, as DNA: TGTGCCAGCAGCCCTCGGACCCTCACCGGGGAGCTGTTTTTT. Its protein is CASSPRTLTGELFF.